The rows below give T cell receptor beta chains drawn from one sample of a study of T-cell memory formation after mild COVID-19. TCRdb processed the 5' RACE reads anew with MiXCR; each CDR3 protein has one entry. The data show over 130,000 distinct CDR3 sequences, 11% to 15% seen once. The sample consisted of PBMCs or a T cell subset sorted from them (not recorded which). These receptors came from an adult woman who had mild COVID-19 (a few samples of this study predate the infection). Cell type and time point are not known. CDR3s include the opening cysteine and the closing phenylalanine or tryptophan. Each record gives: clone size, J gene, D gene, V gene, CDR3 length, CDR3 protein, CDR3 DNA. A D gene is named only where the DNA matches it firmly. The size of a clone is reported for some rows only, either as once, few or many, or as a class for expanded clones.

size: .; J: TRBJ2-5; D: .; V: TRBV7-9; length: 14; CDR3: CASSLAGTSTAGWF; DNA: TGTGCCAGCAGCTTAGCCGGGACTTCGACTGCGGGGTGGTTC
size: .; J: TRBJ2-1; D: TRBD2; V: TRBV19; length: 15; CDR3: CASSILSGARNEQFF; DNA: TGTGCCAGTAGTATCCTCAGCGGGGCACGGAATGAGCAGTTCTTC
size: .; J: TRBJ2-7; D: TRBD2; V: TRBV5-4; length: 13; CDR3: CASGTSGTIEQYF; DNA: TGTGCCTCCGGGACTAGCGGGACGATCGAGCAGTACTTC
size: .; J: TRBJ1-1; D: .; V: TRBV29-1; length: 13; CDR3: CSVTGTGNTEVFF; DNA: TGCAGCGTTACTGGGACGGGGAACACTGAAGTTTTCTTT
size: .; J: TRBJ2-7; D: TRBD1; V: TRBV25-1; length: 14; CDR3: CASSVPGQGYEQYF; DNA: TGTGCCAGCAGTGTTCCGGGACAGGGCTACGAGCAGTACTTC
size: few; J: TRBJ1-6; D: .; V: TRBV5-1; length: 14; CDR3: CASSFGQGGSPLHF; DNA: TGCGCCAGCAGCTTCGGCCAGGGAGGTTCACCCCTCCACTTT
size: .; J: TRBJ2-2; D: TRBD1; V: TRBV25-1; length: 16; CDR3: CASSDQDRGDTGELFF; DNA: TGTGCCAGCAGTGACCAGGACAGGGGGGACACCGGGGAGCTGTTTTTT
size: few; J: TRBJ1-4; D: .; V: TRBV20-1; length: 15; CDR3: CSARPIRSGLEKLFF; DNA: TGCAGTGCTAGACCCATTAGGTCAGGTTTAGAAAAACTGTTTTTT
size: few; J: TRBJ2-3; D: TRBD2; V: TRBV7-2; length: 15; CDR3: CATSTGTSGTDTQYF; DNA: TGTGCCACCTCAACCGGGACTAGCGGCACAGATACGCAGTATTTT
size: few; J: TRBJ1-1; D: TRBD1; V: TRBV19; length: 14; CDR3: CASRTGTAGAEAFF; DNA: TGTGCCAGTAGGACCGGGACAGCCGGGGCTGAAGCTTTCTTT
size: few; J: TRBJ2-5; D: .; V: TRBV13; length: 16; CDR3: CASSLRSEVNEETQYF; DNA: TGTGCCAGCAGCCTGAGATCCGAGGTAAACGAGGAGACCCAGTACTTC
size: few; J: TRBJ2-1; D: .; V: TRBV7-3; length: 16; CDR3: CASSASVMLGSNEQFF; DNA: TGTGCCAGCAGCGCGTCGGTGATGCTAGGATCCAATGAGCAGTTCTTC
size: .; J: TRBJ2-1; D: .; V: TRBV14; length: 15; CDR3: CASSRPLGAIDEQFF; DNA: TGTGCCAGCAGCCGCCCCCTCGGGGCCATAGATGAGCAGTTCTTC
size: many; J: TRBJ2-5; D: .; V: TRBV4-3; length: 14; CDR3: CASSQEVGKETQYF; DNA: TGCGCCAGCAGCCAAGAGGTGGGGAAAGAGACCCAGTACTTC
size: few; J: TRBJ2-7; D: TRBD1; V: TRBV6-5; length: 15; CDR3: CASSPTGEFGGEQYF; DNA: TGTGCCAGCAGTCCCACAGGGGAATTTGGGGGCGAGCAGTACTTC
size: .; J: TRBJ1-2; D: .; V: TRBV12-3/TRBV12-4; length: 15; CDR3: CASSLGEGYSYGYTF; DNA: TGTGCCAGCAGTTTAGGAGAAGGGTACAGCTATGGCTACACCTTC
size: .; J: TRBJ2-7; D: .; V: TRBV12-3/TRBV12-4; length: 14; CDR3: CASSQREYSYEQYF; DNA: TGTGCCAGCAGCCAACGGGAATACTCCTACGAGCAGTACTTC
size: few; J: TRBJ2-7; D: TRBD2; V: TRBV29-1; length: 11; CDR3: CSVHGGYEQYF; DNA: TGCAGCGTCCACGGGGGGTACGAGCAGTACTTC
size: .; J: TRBJ2-7; D: .; V: TRBV14; length: 13; CDR3: CASSRWGTYEQYF; DNA: TGTGCCAGCAGCCGTTGGGGCACCTACGAGCAGTACTTC
size: .; J: TRBJ2-7; D: .; V: TRBV10-3; length: 14; CDR3: CAISEPSQGREQYF; DNA: TGTGCCATCAGTGAGCCGTCACAGGGTCGCGAGCAGTACTTC
size: many; J: TRBJ2-7; D: TRBD2; V: TRBV6-5; length: 14; CDR3: CASSSGLDPYEQYF; DNA: TGTGCCAGCAGTTCCGGACTAGATCCCTACGAGCAGTACTTC
size: .; J: TRBJ1-4; D: TRBD1; V: TRBV15; length: 16; CDR3: CATSRDTGQGNEKLFF; DNA: TGTGCCACCAGCAGAGACACGGGACAGGGTAATGAAAAACTGTTTTTT
size: .; J: TRBJ2-7; D: TRBD1; V: TRBV5-1; length: 14; CDR3: CASSFRQGAYEQYF; DNA: TGCGCCAGCAGCTTCCGACAGGGTGCCTACGAGCAGTACTTC
size: many; J: TRBJ1-4; D: .; V: TRBV12-3/TRBV12-4; length: 15; CDR3: CASRPGTSTNEKLFF; DNA: TGTGCCAGCAGACCCGGGACCTCAACTAATGAAAAACTGTTTTTT
size: few; J: TRBJ2-3; D: .; V: TRBV13; length: 15; CDR3: CASSLGAGITDTQYF; DNA: TGTGCCAGCAGCTTGGGAGCGGGTATCACAGATACGCAGTATTTT
size: few; J: TRBJ1-2; D: TRBD1; V: TRBV12-3/TRBV12-4; length: 14; CDR3: CASRGQQYYYGYTF; DNA: TGTGCCAGCAGGGGACAGCAGTATTACTATGGCTACACCTTC
size: few; J: TRBJ2-7; D: .; V: TRBV15; length: 16; CDR3: CATSRPRGTDAYEQYF; DNA: TGTGCCACCAGCAGACCTCGCGGGACAGATGCCTACGAGCAGTACTTC
size: .; J: TRBJ2-7; D: TRBD1; V: TRBV20-1; length: 15; CDR3: CSARPGQGVGYEQYF; DNA: TGCAGTGCTAGACCGGGACAGGGGGTGGGCTACGAGCAGTACTTC
size: few; J: TRBJ2-7; D: TRBD2; V: TRBV7-9; length: 16; CDR3: CASSHGTSARPYEQYF; DNA: TGTGCCAGCAGCCACGGAACTAGCGCACGACCCTACGAGCAGTACTTC
size: .; J: TRBJ1-1; D: .; V: TRBV20-1; length: 12; CDR3: CSARDQITEAFF; DNA: TGCAGTGCTAGAGATCAGATCACTGAAGCTTTCTTT
size: few; J: TRBJ1-1; D: .; V: TRBV24-1; length: 13; CDR3: CATEGGGSTEAFF; DNA: TGTGCCACCGAGGGAGGTGGAAGCACTGAAGCTTTCTTT
size: .; J: TRBJ2-1; D: .; V: TRBV7-3; length: 17; CDR3: CASSLTPTLSSYNEQFF; DNA: TGTGCCAGCAGCTTAACGCCCACTTTAAGCTCCTACAATGAGCAGTTCTTC
size: .; J: TRBJ1-1; D: .; V: TRBV5-1; length: 12; CDR3: CASSLDTGQAFF; DNA: TGCGCCAGCAGCTTGGACACAGGGCAAGCTTTCTTT
size: .; J: TRBJ2-1; D: .; V: TRBV11-2; length: 12; CDR3: CASSSLYNEQFF; DNA: TGTGCCAGCAGCTCCCTATACAATGAGCAGTTCTTC
size: .; J: TRBJ1-2; D: .; V: TRBV6-5; length: 14; CDR3: CASRQEGGAHGYTF; DNA: TGTGCCAGCAGGCAGGAGGGGGGGGCCCATGGCTACACCTTC
size: .; J: TRBJ2-1; D: .; V: TRBV7-9; length: 16; CDR3: CASSLTPQRSYNEQFF; DNA: TGTGCCAGCAGCTTAACCCCCCAGCGGAGCTACAATGAGCAGTTCTTC